This entry lists 16 T cell receptor beta chains sequenced from one sample in a study of glioma-infiltrating T cells after dendritic cell vaccination. Measured with immunoSEQ multiplex PCR; TCRdb has only the in-frame clones, and not every one. The sample records some 100,000 clones, 70% to 90% being singletons. The sample consisted of blood, taken before dendritic cell vaccination. These receptors came from a human donor with glioblastoma.

The rearrangement joins TRBV5-1 to TRBJ1-4; no firm D call. Trimming took 2 bases from V and 0 from J, leaving 5 bases between them. The CDR3 is 14 residues long. Germline V gives CDR1 SGHRS, CDR2 YFSETQ. The DNA of the CDR3 is TGCGCCAGCAGCTTCGCAGCAACTAATGAAAAACTGTTTTTT. This sequence encodes CASSFAATNEKLFF.

This chain connects TRBV10-1 to TRBJ2-7; TRBD1 is a possible D gene (6 bases). Germline lookup yields CDR1 WNHNN and CDR2 SYGVQD (reference sequence). Trimming pared 3 bases from V and 3 bases from J, leaving 9 bases between. CDR3 length: 13 amino acids. CDR3 region: CASSDGQYYEQYF. The CDR3 bases are TGCGCCAGCAGTGATGGACAGTACTACGAGCAGTACTTC.

This sequence joins TRBV5-6 and TRBJ1-5, with a possible D match to TRBD1 (5 bases). The CDR3 sequence is 13 residues long. The V and J ends lost 3 bases and 8 bases respectively, with 12 bases between them. Germline assignment: CDR1 SGHDT and CDR2 YYEEEE. CDR3 in amino acids: CASSWGGGEPQHF. The CDR3 DNA is TGTGCCAGCAGCTGGGGAGGAGGGGAGCCCCAGCATTTT.

The chain links TRBV10-2 to TRBJ2-7, with 7 bases fitting TRBD2. The ends lost 7 bases at V and 2 bases at J; junction bases unmatched: 11. The CDR3 runs to 15 residues. The germline gives CDR1 WSHSY, CDR2 SAAADI. Here the CDR3 DNA reads TGCGCCAGCACCAGATGGGACTATGGGACCTACGAGCAGTACTTC. Residues: CASTRWDYGTYEQYF.

DNA for the CDR3: TGCGCCAGCAGCCTCGGACTAGCGAGAGACAATGAGCAGTTCTTC. Protein sequence: CASSLGLARDNEQFF. V usage is TRBV5-1 and J usage is TRBJ2-1; 9 bases match TRBD2. With V trimmed by 4 bases and J by 5 bases, 7 bases remained unmatched. This CDR3 has 15 residues. Germline values: CDR1 SGHRS, CDR2 YFSETQ.

The V call is TRBV28, the J call TRBJ1-1, with unresolved D. The CDR3 sequence is 8 residues long. V was shortened by 4 bases and J by 11 bases, with 2 bases between the two germline ends. Germline CDR1 MDHEN, CDR2 SYDVKM. The chain's CDR3 is CASSSAFF. CDR3 nucleotide sequence: TGTGCCAGCAGTTCTGCTTTCTTT.

CDR3 residues: CSAIAGGRETQYF. In DNA, the CDR3 is TGCAGCGCAATAGCGGGAGGCCGAGAGACCCAGTACTTC. This chain connects TRBV29-1 to TRBJ2-5; TRBD2 matches 10 bases. The CDR3 has 13 residues. V dropped 7 bases and J dropped 4; count of bases not matched to a gene: 6. Germline V gene lookup returns CDR1 SQVTM and CDR2 ANQGSEA. The full variable domain, with the rest looked up from reference TRBV29-1 and TRBJ2-5, is SAVISQKPSRDICQRGTSLTIQCQVDSQVTMMFWYRQQPGQSLTLIATANQGSEATYESGFVIDKFPISRPNLTFSTLTVSNMSPEDSSIYLCSAIAGGRETQYFGPGTRLLVL.

The chain employs TRBV19 and TRBJ1-2; D unresolved. V lost 6 bases, J lost 7 bases, and 15 bases lay in between. The CDR3 totals 13 residues. In germline, CDR1 is LNHDA, CDR2 SQIVND (reference sequence). CDR3 residues: CASSPTMSRGYTF. DNA for the CDR3: TGTGCCAGTAGCCCGACTATGTCGCGTGGCTACACCTTC.

The gene calls are TRBV6-6 and TRBJ2-7; a weak D match, TRBD2 (7 bases). Between the trimmed V and J ends, which lost 0 bases and 4 bases, there was a span of 10 bases. CDR1 is MNHNY and CDR2 is SVGAGI in the germline V gene (reference sequence). This CDR3 region has 14 residues. The CDR3 nucleotides read TGTGCCAGCAGTTACTCGGGAGGGGGTTACGAGCAGTACTTC. Its translation: CASSYSGGGYEQYF.

CDR3 protein: CASGQDSLGQAFF. The CDR3 DNA reads TGTGCTAGTGGCCAGGACTCCTTAGGGCAAGCTTTCTTT. The rearrangement links TRBV12-5 to TRBJ1-1; D is ambiguous. Trimming left V 6 bases short and J 9 bases short, with 17 bases between. Germline values: CDR1 LGHNT, CDR2 FRNRAP. This CDR3 contains 13 residues.

This chain links TRBV4-1 with TRBJ2-1; 8 positions match TRBD2. V shed 0 bases, J shed 4 bases, and the junction held 5 bases outside the gene matches. The germline gives CDR1 MGHRA, CDR2 YSYEKL. The CDR3 runs to 16 residues. DNA for the CDR3: TGCGCCAGCAGCCAAGACGGACTAGCCTATTACAATGAGCAGTTCTTC. Protein sequence: CASSQDGLAYYNEQFF.

The genes are TRBV7-9 and TRBJ1-2, with D tentatively TRBD1 (6 bases). This CDR3 is 15 amino acids long. Germline-derived CDR1 and CDR2 are SEHNR and FQNEAQ (reference sequence). V shed 5 bases and J shed 2 bases, with 15 bases lying between them. CDR3 protein: CASSAIQGWNYGYTF. CDR3 sequence (DNA): TGTGCCAGCAGCGCGATTCAGGGGTGGAACTATGGCTACACCTTC.

The chain has TRBV7-3 and TRBJ1-1; tentative D call: TRBD1 (6 bases). There are 12 residues in the CDR3. Looked up from germline, CDR1 is SGHTA and CDR2 is FQGTGA. V lost 5 bases and J lost 6, with 10 bases in between. The CDR3 loop is CASSLGQSEAFF. DNA for the CDR3: TGTGCCAGCAGCCTTGGACAGTCTGAAGCTTTCTTT.

The chain carries TRBV5-1 and TRBJ2-2, with D maybe TRBD2 (6 bases). Trimming took 6 bases from V and 1 from J, leaving 19 bases between them. The CDR3 is 17 residues long. Germline CDR1 and CDR2: SGHRS and YFSETQ. CDR3 sequence reads: CASTPRGGGMNTGELFF. Written as DNA, the CDR3 is TGCGCCAGCACCCCCCGGGGTGGCGGGATGAACACCGGGGAGCTGTTTTTT.

The V call is TRBV30, the J call TRBJ1-1; TRBD1 matches 8 bases. The V gene's germline CDR1 is GTSNPN and CDR2 SVGIG (reference sequence). With V trimmed by 3 bases and J by 1 base, 7 bases remained unmatched. This CDR3 comprises 15 residues. Here the CDR3 reads CAWRGTGKRNTEAFF. For the CDR3, the DNA is TGTGCCTGGAGGGGGACAGGTAAACGGAACACTGAAGCTTTCTTT. Full variable domain (rest looked up from reference TRBV30 and TRBJ1-1): SQTIHQWPATLVQPVGSPLSLECTVEGTSNPNLYWYRQAAGRGLQLLFYSVGIGQISSEVPQNLSASRPQDRQFILSSKKLLLSDSGFYLCAWRGTGKRNTEAFFGQGTRLTVV.

This clone was recorded a few times. The CDR3 is CASSDRGANEKLFF. The DNA of the CDR3 is TGTGCCAGCAGTGACAGGGGGGCTAATGAAAAACTGTTTTTT. The rearrangement links TRBV6-6 to TRBJ1-4; TRBD1 matches at 9 bases. From germline, CDR1 is MNHNY and CDR2 SVGAGI (reference sequence). The junction had 1 base not matched to a gene; V was cut back by 5 bases and J by 3 bases. The CDR3 runs 14 residues.